A single sample gave rise to the 9 T cell receptor beta chains below, sequenced in a study of control samples from healthy donors and cancer patients. TCRdb keeps only in-frame clones here, not all; method: immunoSEQ multiplex PCR. The sample carries 100,000 to 150,000 clones, 85% to 95% recorded once. Sequenced material: PBMCs. The receptors were gathered from a man of 80 years or more with head and neck cancer.

This sequence joins TRBV5-4 and TRBJ2-1, with TRBD1 matching over 8 bases. There are 13 residues in the CDR3. J lost 5 bases, V lost 9 bases, and 7 bases had no gene match. CDR1 and CDR2 (germline): SGHNT, YYREEE (reference sequence). The CDR3 protein is CATRDRLDNEQFF. The CDR3 coding sequence is TGTGCCACCAGGGACAGGCTCGACAATGAGCAGTTCTTC.

The chain is built from TRBV19 and TRBJ1-5; D unclear. Trimming shortened V by 7 bases and J by 2 bases, and 12 bases separated the two germline ends. The germline gives CDR1 LNHDA, CDR2 SQIVND (reference sequence). The CDR3 is 14 residues long. The CDR3 protein is CASNGDPGNQPQHF. CDR3 nucleotide sequence: TGTGCCAGTAACGGCGACCCGGGCAATCAGCCCCAGCATTTT.

A few counts support this clone. V is TRBV18 and J is TRBJ1-1; D is unresolved. This CDR3 is built from 13 residues. Trimming took 6 bases from V and 1 from J, leaving 9 bases between them. Germline CDR1 is KGHSH and CDR2 is LQKENI. Written as DNA, the CDR3 is TGTGCCAGCTCCGGGGTGGGGAACACTGAAGCTTTCTTT. This codes for CASSGVGNTEAFF.

The J gene is TRBJ2-3, the V gene TRBV6-5; 10 bases agree with TRBD2. CDR3 length: 15 amino acids. The germline V gene encodes CDR1 MNHEY and CDR2 SVGAGI. The J segment lost 3 bases and the V segment lost 6 bases, leaving 6 bases of the junction unmatched. As DNA, the CDR3 is TGTGCCAGCAGCCTTAGCGGGGGGCGAACAGATACGCAGTATTTT. Its protein is CASSLSGGRTDTQYF.

The gene calls are TRBV15 and TRBJ1-2, with D tentatively TRBD1 (5 bases). The V end was cut by 0 bases, the J end by 4 bases, with 18 bases between. The germline V gene encodes CDR1 LNHNV and CDR2 YYDKDF (reference sequence). This CDR3 has 17 amino acids. CDR3 sequence reads: CATSREQSPSGSYGYTF. The CDR3 DNA reads as TGTGCCACCAGCAGAGAACAAAGCCCTTCAGGGTCCTATGGCTACACCTTC.

This rearrangement joins TRBV30 to TRBJ1-3; D is unclear. The CDR3 length is 14 residues. Germline lookup yields CDR1 GTSNPN and CDR2 SVGIG (reference sequence). V gave up 2 bases and J gave up 4 bases, with 12 bases separating them. The DNA for the CDR3 is TGTGCCTGGAGTCTGGGTGGCGGAGGAAACACCATATATTTT. Protein: CAWSLGGGGNTIYF.

The CDR3 DNA reads TGCAGCGTCCGTCCCGGGACTAGTTACAATGAGCAGTTCTTC. It yields the protein CSVRPGTSYNEQFF. The chain joins TRBV29-1 to TRBJ2-1, with 8 bases lining up with TRBD2. Germline V lookup: CDR1 SQVTM, CDR2 ANQGSEA. Losses at the gene ends were 6 bases for V and 4 bases for J; bases not matched to a gene: 8. The CDR3 covers 14 residues.

This clone was recorded once. The gene calls are TRBV6-1 and TRBJ1-6; 7 positions agree with TRBD1. V gave up 1 base and J gave up 10 bases; unmatched junction bases: 4. The CDR3 is 14 residues long. The germline V gene has CDR1 MNHNS and CDR2 SASEGT. This CDR3 is CASSEVGGGSPLHF. CDR3 in DNA: TGTGCCAGCAGTGAAGTAGGGGGCGGGTCACCCCTCCACTTT.

The rearrangement joins TRBV2 to TRBJ2-2; D tentatively reads TRBD1 or TRBD2 (5 bases each). There are 17 residues in the CDR3. Germline V gene sequence: CDR1 SNHLY, CDR2 FYNNEI. Deletions cut 4 bases from V and 0 bases from J, with 15 bases between. The CDR3: CASSGTPGRTNTGELFF. The CDR3 nucleotides are TGTGCCAGCAGTGGGACCCCGGGACGGACGAACACCGGGGAGCTGTTTTTT.